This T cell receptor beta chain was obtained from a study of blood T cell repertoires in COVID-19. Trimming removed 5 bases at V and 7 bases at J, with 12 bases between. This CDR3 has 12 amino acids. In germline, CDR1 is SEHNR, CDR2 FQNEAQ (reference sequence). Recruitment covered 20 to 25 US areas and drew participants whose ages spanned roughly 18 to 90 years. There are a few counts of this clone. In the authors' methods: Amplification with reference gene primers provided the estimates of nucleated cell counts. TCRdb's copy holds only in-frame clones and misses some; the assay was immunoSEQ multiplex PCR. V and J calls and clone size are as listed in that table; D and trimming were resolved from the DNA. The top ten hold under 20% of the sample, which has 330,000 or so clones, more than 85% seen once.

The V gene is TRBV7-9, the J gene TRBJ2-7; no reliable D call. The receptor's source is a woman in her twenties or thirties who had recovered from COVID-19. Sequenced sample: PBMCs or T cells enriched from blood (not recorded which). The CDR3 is CASSHGPAEQYF. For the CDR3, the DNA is TGTGCCAGCAGCCACGGTCCCGCGGAGCAGTACTTC. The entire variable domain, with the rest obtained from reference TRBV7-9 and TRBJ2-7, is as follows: DTGVSQNPRHKITKRGQNVTFRCDPISEHNRLYWYRQTLGQGPEFLTYFQNEAQLEKSRLLSDRFSAERPKGSFSTLEIQRTEQGDSAMYLCASSHGPAEQYFGPGTRLTVT.